Included here is one TCR beta chain sequence, with context. UMIs bearing a 6-nucleotide sample barcode were added through template switching. After re-calling the 5' RACE reads, TCRdb lists one entry per CDR3 protein, DNA absent. This table holds roughly 150,000 distinct CDR3 sequences. This sample is part of a study of monozygotic twins with inflammatory bowel disease. Germline values: CDR1 ENHRY, CDR2 SYGVKD. This CDR3 comprises 17 residues. The sequenced material came from blood. The receptor was isolated from a human donor with ulcerative colitis or Crohn's disease, or a healthy co-twin of an affected twin (not recorded which). The chain carries TRBV10-3 and TRBJ2-2. The CDR3 loop is CAISESTGVANTGELFF.